This entry lists 11 T cell receptor beta chains sequenced from one sample in a study of shared clonotypes between healthy human individuals. Clones were sequenced by immunoSEQ multiplex PCR, and TCRdb holds only the in-frame ones, with some missing. The sample lists some 530,000 clones; 78% were seen once. Material: PBMCs. These receptors were taken from a woman in her forties in good health. Some clones in this sample may be carry-over from other donors' samples.

The chain joins TRBV6-6 to TRBJ1-4; D is unresolved. Trimming left V 0 bases short and J 0 bases short, with 8 bases between. The CDR3 length is 16 residues. Germline CDR1 and CDR2: MNHNY and SVGAGI (reference sequence). The CDR3 nucleotides read TGTGCCAGCAGTTACTCGGCCGTTGCAACTAATGAAAAACTGTTTTTT. Protein sequence: CASSYSAVATNEKLFF.

This clone was recorded a few times. V gene TRBV10-2 combines with J gene TRBJ1-5; D remains ambiguous. Per the germline V gene, CDR1 is WSHSY and CDR2 is SAAADI. This CDR3 spans 14 amino acids. V shed 6 bases and J shed 5 bases, with 14 bases lying between them. CDR3 sequence: CASSLAGGHQPQHF. CDR3 nucleotides: TGCGCCAGCAGCTTAGCAGGAGGGCATCAGCCCCAGCATTTT.

This chain connects TRBV28 to TRBJ1-2, with no clear D. The V end was cut by 6 bases, the J end by 4 bases, with 21 bases between. This CDR3 spans 16 amino acids. Germline assignment: CDR1 MDHEN and CDR2 SYDVKM. CDR3 amino acids: CASSLTGPSGGYGYTF. The CDR3 nucleotides are TGTGCCAGCAGCTTGACCGGGCCCTCAGGCGGCTATGGCTACACCTTC.

This clone was observed a handful of times. A junction end diverges from the germline sequence, so it may reflect a read error. This chain uses TRBV4-1 with TRBJ2-1; no reliable D call. CDR1 MGHRA and CDR2 YSYEKL come from the germline V gene. The CDR3 totals 11 residues. The CDR3 sequence is CASSQAASKVF. CDR3 DNA sequence: TGCGCCAGCAGCCAAGCGGCCAGCAAGGTCTTC.

The chain carries TRBV7-3 and TRBJ2-5; TRBD2 might be the D (6 bases). V shed 5 bases and J shed 3 bases, with 16 bases lying between them. Germline assignment: CDR1 SGHTA and CDR2 FQGTGA. This CDR3 is 15 amino acids long. The chain's CDR3 is CASSPQGGYEETQYF. The CDR3 nucleotides read TGTGCCAGCAGCCCCCAAGGAGGGTACGAAGAGACCCAGTACTTC. The full variable domain, with the rest looked up from reference TRBV7-3 and TRBJ2-5, is GAGVSQTPSNKVTEKGKYVELRCDPISGHTALYWYRQSLGQGPEFLIYFQGTGAADDSGLPNDRFFAVRPEGSVSTLKIQRTERGDSAVYLCASSPQGGYEETQYFGPGTRLLVL.

This clone was observed a single time. Within the sample, other DNA sequences also encode this same CDR3. This chain links TRBV19 with TRBJ2-3; D is uncertain. Trimming pared 3 bases from V and 0 bases from J, leaving 4 bases between. Germline CDR1 reads LNHDA; CDR2 reads SQIVND (reference sequence). This CDR3 has 13 amino acids. The CDR3 loop reads CASSIASTDTQYF. The CDR3 DNA follows: TGTGCCAGTAGTATCGCCAGCACAGATACGCAGTATTTT.

The sample holds a few counts of this clone. The chain recombines TRBV7-2 with TRBJ2-5; 7 bases agree with TRBD2. The CDR3 contains 13 residues. Trimming took 4 bases from V and 4 from J; bases not matched to a gene: 3. The germline V gene has CDR1 SGHTA and CDR2 FQGNSA. CDR3 loop: CASSWTSGETQYF. The CDR3 nucleotides read TGTGCCAGCAGCTGGACTAGTGGAGAGACCCAGTACTTC. Using reference TRBV7-2 and TRBJ2-5 for the parts outside the CDR3, the full variable domain is GAGVSQSPSNKVTEKGKDVELRCDPISGHTALYWYRQSLGQGLEFLIYFQGNSAPDKSGLPSDRFSAERTGGSVSTLTIQRTQQEDSAVYLCASSWTSGETQYFGPGTRLLVL.

The chain joins TRBV6-6 to TRBJ2-7, with D uncertain. CDR3 size: 16 residues. V was clipped by 0 bases and J by 0 bases, with 12 bases between them. Per the germline V gene, CDR1 is MNHNY and CDR2 is SVGAGI (reference sequence). The chain's CDR3 is CASSYSSLLNSYEQYF. The CDR3 DNA reads as TGTGCCAGCAGTTACTCGAGTTTGCTGAACTCCTACGAGCAGTACTTC.

The sample holds one count of this clone. V gene TRBV11-1 combines with J gene TRBJ2-1, with a tentative D call TRBD1 (5 bases). The ends were cut back, 1 base at V and 7 bases at J, with 8 bases in the middle. The CDR3 has 13 amino acids. Germline CDR1 is SGHAT and CDR2 is FQDESV (reference sequence). Here the CDR3 DNA reads TGTGCCAGCAGCTTAGGGCAGGGTAATGAGCAGTTCTTC. Amino acids: CASSLGQGNEQFF.

The chain carries TRBV5-1 and TRBJ2-7; possible D gene TRBD1, 6 bases. The CDR3 sequence is 15 residues long. Trimming cost V 0 bases and J 5 bases, with 15 bases left between them. CDR1 SGHRS and CDR2 YFSETQ come from the germline V gene. In nucleotides, the CDR3 is TGCGCCAGCAGCTTGGATGGCAGGGGCTGGGACGAGCAGTACTTC. Translating it yields CASSLDGRGWDEQYF.

The CDR3 protein is CASRATGTAIETQYF. CDR3 coding DNA: TGCGCCAGCAGAGCAACCGGGACAGCTATAGAGACCCAGTACTTC. The rearrangement joins TRBV5-1 to TRBJ2-5; the match to TRBD1 covers 7 bases. This CDR3 comprises 15 residues. Germline V gene lookup returns CDR1 SGHRS and CDR2 YFSETQ. After removal of 5 bases from V and 4 bases from J, the junction contained 11 bases not matched to a gene.